The 8 T cell receptor beta chains listed next were all sequenced from one sample in a study of cytomegalovirus exposure and HLA in healthy donors. PCR primers comprised 60 Vbeta and 13 Jbeta primers. Clones were sequenced by immunoSEQ multiplex PCR, and TCRdb holds only the in-frame ones, with some missing. The repertoire holds more than 150,000 clones, with 80% to 85% as singletons. Input material: PBMCs. Receptors were obtained from a young woman in good health and CMV-seronegative.

J is TRBJ2-7 and V is TRBV2; D call uncertain. Germline V gene data show CDR1 as SNHLY and CDR2 as FYNNEI. Trimming shortened V by 9 bases and J by 7 bases, and 19 bases separated the two germline ends. This CDR3 spans 13 amino acids. CDR3 in amino acids: CARLEAVYVEQYF. DNA for the CDR3: TGTGCCAGGCTTGAGGCAGTCTACGTGGAGCAGTACTTC.

The gene calls are TRBV7-9 and TRBJ1-2; no reliable D call. This CDR3 spans 16 amino acids. The V and J ends lost 2 bases and 5 bases respectively, with 18 bases between them. Germline CDR1 SEHNR, CDR2 FQNEAQ (reference sequence). The CDR3 protein is CASSLQPTRGGYGYTF. The CDR3 DNA reads TGTGCCAGCAGCTTACAGCCTACGCGGGGTGGATATGGCTACACCTTC.

This chain links TRBV19 with TRBJ2-1, with D possibly matching TRBD1 (5 bases). This CDR3 contains 16 residues. V lost 4 bases, J lost 1 base, and 14 bases lay in between. CDR1 and CDR2 (germline): LNHDA, SQIVND (reference sequence). CDR3 loop: CASSTSTVLSYNEQFF. CDR3 in DNA: TGTGCCAGTAGTACCTCGACAGTACTATCCTACAATGAGCAGTTCTTC.

This chain uses TRBV7-6 with TRBJ2-7; 7 positions agree with TRBD1. Germline CDR1 SGHVS, CDR2 FNYEAQ. The V gene end was trimmed by 5 bases and the J gene end by 2 bases; junction bases not matched to a gene: 6. The CDR3 totals 14 residues. CDR3 nucleotides: TGTGCCAGCAGCCTCGCAGGGGGAACCTACGAGCAGTACTTC. It codes for CASSLAGGTYEQYF.

V gene TRBV11-2 combines with J gene TRBJ1-2; the match to TRBD1 covers 7 bases. The CDR3 has 14 amino acids. From germline, CDR1 is SGHAT and CDR2 FQNNGV. Unmatched junction bases numbered 6, after V lost 2 bases and J lost 6 bases. This CDR3 is CASSLSGTDHGYTF. In DNA, the CDR3 is TGTGCCAGCAGCTTATCTGGGACAGACCATGGCTACACCTTC.

The chain links TRBV9 to TRBJ1-2; D not resolved. Germline V gene sequence: CDR1 SGDLS, CDR2 YYNGEE. There are 14 residues in the CDR3. The V end was cut by 3 bases, the J end by 4 bases, with 13 bases between. The CDR3 is CASSGEDGFYGYTF. CDR3 DNA sequence: TGTGCCAGCAGCGGAGAAGATGGTTTCTATGGCTACACCTTC.

V and J are TRBV7-2 and TRBJ2-1; TRBD2 aligns across 8 bases. In germline, CDR1 is SGHTA, CDR2 FQGNSA. Trimming at V came to 1 base and at J to 7 bases, leaving 6 bases not matched to a gene. CDR3 size: 15 residues. The CDR3 DNA sequence: TGTGCCAGCAGCTTAGATACGGGGGGGAGGAATGAGCAGTTCTTC. It specifies CASSLDTGGRNEQFF.

This rearrangement joins TRBV11-3 to TRBJ2-1; 8 nucleotides match TRBD1. In germline, CDR1 is SGHNT, CDR2 YENEEA. The ends lost 0 bases at V and 7 bases at J; junction bases unmatched: 5. This CDR3 is built from 15 residues. The CDR3 region has the DNA TGTGCCAGCAGCTTAGAACAGGGGGGAGGTAATGAGCAGTTCTTC. Translating gives CASSLEQGGGNEQFF.